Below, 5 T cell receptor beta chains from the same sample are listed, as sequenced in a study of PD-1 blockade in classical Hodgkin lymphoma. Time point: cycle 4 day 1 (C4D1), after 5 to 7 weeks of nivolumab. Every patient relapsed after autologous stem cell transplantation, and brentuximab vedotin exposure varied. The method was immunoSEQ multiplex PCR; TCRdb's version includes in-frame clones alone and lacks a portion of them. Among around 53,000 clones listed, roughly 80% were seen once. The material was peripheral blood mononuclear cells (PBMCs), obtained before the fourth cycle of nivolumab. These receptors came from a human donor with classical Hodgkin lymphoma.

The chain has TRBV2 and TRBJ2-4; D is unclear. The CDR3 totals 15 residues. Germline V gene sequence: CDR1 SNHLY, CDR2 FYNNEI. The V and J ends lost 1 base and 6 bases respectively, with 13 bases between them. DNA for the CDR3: TGTGCCAGCAGTGAAGTCGTCGGCCCCGGAAACATTCAGTACTTC. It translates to CASSEVVGPGNIQYF.

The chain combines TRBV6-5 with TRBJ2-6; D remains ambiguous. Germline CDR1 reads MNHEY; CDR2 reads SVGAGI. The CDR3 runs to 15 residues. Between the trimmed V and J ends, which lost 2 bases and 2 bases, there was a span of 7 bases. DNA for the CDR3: TGTGCCAGCAGTTACGTCCGGGCTGGGGCCAACGTCCTGACTTTC. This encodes CASSYVRAGANVLTF.

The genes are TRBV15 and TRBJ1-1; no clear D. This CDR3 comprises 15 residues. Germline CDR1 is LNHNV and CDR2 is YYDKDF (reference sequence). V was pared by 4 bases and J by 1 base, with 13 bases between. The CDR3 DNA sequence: TGTGCCACCAGCAAAAAACTGACGGCGAACACTGAAGCTTTCTTT. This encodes CATSKKLTANTEAFF.

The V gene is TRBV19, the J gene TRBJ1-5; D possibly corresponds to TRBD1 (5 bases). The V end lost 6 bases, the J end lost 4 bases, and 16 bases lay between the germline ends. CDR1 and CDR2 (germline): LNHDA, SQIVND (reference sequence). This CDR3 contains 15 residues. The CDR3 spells CASRRPGGGNQPQHF. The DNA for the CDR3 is TGTGCCAGTAGGAGACCGGGGGGGGGTAATCAGCCCCAGCATTTT.

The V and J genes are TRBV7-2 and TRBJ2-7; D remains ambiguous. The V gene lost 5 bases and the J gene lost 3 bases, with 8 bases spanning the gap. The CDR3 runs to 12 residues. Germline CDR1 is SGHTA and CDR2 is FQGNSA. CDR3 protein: CASSPNLYEQYF. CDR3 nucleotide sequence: TGTGCCAGCAGCCCCAACCTCTACGAGCAGTACTTC.